This is a list of T cell receptor beta chains from one sample in a study of blood T cell repertoires in COVID-19. Generated by immunoSEQ multiplex PCR, the TCRdb table keeps only in-frame clones and is missing some. The table records about 49,000 clones, approximately 86% of them present only once. The sample comprised peripheral blood. These receptors originate from a human donor in a cohort sampled during active COVID-19. CDR3s include the opening cysteine and the closing phenylalanine or tryptophan. D genes are given only for firm matches. Clone size is given for some rows only: seen once, a few or many times, or a class if the clone is expanded.

j_call d_call clone_size v_call cdr3_aa cdr3_nt
TRBJ2-5 TRBD1 NA TRBV29-1 CSVGTDEETQYF TGCAGCGTCGGGACAGACGAAGAGACCCAGTACTTC
TRBJ2-6 NA NA TRBV5-1 CASSLSNTASGANVLTF TGCGCCAGCAGCTTGTCTAACACAGCTTCTGGGGCCAACGTCCTGACTTTC
TRBJ1-2 NA NA TRBV29-1 CSVGAGTTGYTF TGCAGCGTTGGGGCAGGGACTACTGGCTACACCTTC
TRBJ1-2 TRBD1 NA TRBV28 CASSLQGGGYTF TGTGCCAGCAGTTTACAGGGGGGCGGCTACACCTTC
TRBJ1-4 NA NA TRBV4-3 CASSQDEREKLFF TGCGCCAGCAGCCAAGATGAGAGGGAAAAACTGTTTTTT
TRBJ2-1 NA once TRBV5-1 CASTIQGFRDNEQFF TGCGCCAGCACCATCCAGGGATTTCGGGACAATGAGCAGTTCTTC
TRBJ1-2 NA NA TRBV6-6 CASSTSDRPGYGYTF TGTGCCAGCAGTACGAGCGACCGTCCTGGGTATGGCTACACCTTC
TRBJ2-5 TRBD2 NA TRBV5-6 CASSLLGRASETQYF TGTGCCAGCAGCTTGCTCGGGAGGGCGAGTGAGACCCAGTACTTC
TRBJ2-3 TRBD2 once TRBV30 CAWSALLAGGVLVSTDTQYF TGTGCCTGGAGTGCCCTACTAGCGGGGGGTGTCCTCGTTAGCACAGATACGCAGTATTTT
TRBJ2-1 TRBD2 NA TRBV7-3 CASSATSVGNNEQFF TGTGCCAGCAGCGCTACTAGCGTGGGAAACAATGAGCAGTTCTTC
TRBJ2-3 TRBD2 NA TRBV7-2 CASSPPGLAGGSDTQYF TGTGCCAGCAGCCCCCCGGGACTAGCGGGAGGATCCGATACGCAGTATTTT
TRBJ2-7 NA NA TRBV6-5 CASNDGQREQYF TGTGCCAGCAACGATGGACAGCGCGAGCAGTACTTC
TRBJ1-1 NA NA TRBV30 CAWTLQKGDKNTEAFF TGTGCCTGGACCCTCCAGAAAGGGGACAAGAACACTGAAGCTTTCTTT
TRBJ2-7 TRBD1 NA TRBV6-5 CASFGTGYEQYF TGTGCCAGCTTTGGGACAGGGTACGAGCAGTACTTC
TRBJ2-2 TRBD2 NA TRBV24-1 CATSDSGRANTGELFF TGTGCCACCAGTGATAGCGGGAGGGCGAACACCGGGGAGCTGTTTTTT
TRBJ1-5 TRBD1 NA TRBV29-1 CSVEGQAGQPQHF TGCAGCGTCGAGGGACAGGCCGGTCAGCCCCAGCATTTT
TRBJ1-5 NA NA TRBV27 CASSSGRRAGNQPQHF TGTGCCAGCAGTTCAGGTCGGAGGGCGGGCAATCAGCCCCAGCATTTT
TRBJ2-1 TRBD2 few TRBV5-1 CASNKNLAGGRSYNEQFF TGCGCCAGCAACAAGAACCTAGCGGGGGGGCGCTCCTACAATGAGCAGTTCTTC
TRBJ1-5 NA few TRBV6-1 CASSELGSYSNQPQHF TGTGCCAGCAGTGAATTGGGCAGTTATAGCAATCAGCCCCAGCATTTT
TRBJ2-7 TRBD1 NA TRBV6-5 CASSYAQGVVYEQYF TGTGCCAGCAGTTACGCGCAGGGGGTAGTATACGAGCAGTACTTC
TRBJ1-3 NA NA TRBV18 CASSPRTDSSGNTIYF TGTGCCAGCTCACCACGGACAGATTCCTCTGGAAACACCATATATTTT
TRBJ2-7 NA NA TRBV5-1 CASSVVPGLPYEQYF TGCGCCAGCAGCGTCGTACCGGGTCTCCCCTACGAGCAGTACTTC
TRBJ1-2 TRBD1 NA TRBV9 CASSGQGVNYGYTF TGTGCCAGCAGCGGACAGGGAGTCAACTATGGCTACACCTTC
TRBJ1-4 NA NA TRBV2 CASSTGDAGRREKLFF TGTGCCAGCAGTACGGGGGACGCAGGGCGACGTGAAAAACTGTTTTTT
TRBJ1-4 NA few TRBV30 CAWAPDSFATNEKLFF TGTGCCTGGGCCCCGGACAGTTTTGCAACTAATGAAAAACTGTTTTTT
TRBJ2-3 TRBD1 once TRBV7-9 CASSLTGVASTDTQYF TGTGCCAGCAGCCTCACAGGGGTCGCTAGCACAGATACGCAGTATTTT
TRBJ2-7 TRBD2 once TRBV11-2 CASSLLGVTSGSYEQYF TGTGCCAGCAGCTTATTGGGTGTAACTAGCGGCTCCTACGAGCAGTACTTC
TRBJ2-7 NA once TRBV21-1 CASSNDRGKGDFNYEQYF TGTGCCAGCAGCAATGACCGGGGGAAGGGTGATTTTAATTACGAGCAGTACTTC
TRBJ1-6 TRBD1 NA TRBV7-2 CASSSGQGATYNSPLHF TGTGCCAGCAGCTCCGGACAGGGGGCCACCTATAATTCACCCCTCCACTTT
TRBJ1-5 TRBD1 NA TRBV28 CASSLSRGLQPQHF TGTGCCAGCAGTTTATCCAGGGGGCTTCAGCCCCAGCATTTT
TRBJ2-5 TRBD1 NA TRBV4-3 CASSQDLGPGTERRETQYF TGCGCCAGCAGCCAAGATCTTGGGCCCGGGACAGAGCGAAGAGAGACCCAGTACTTC
TRBJ1-4 TRBD1 NA TRBV6-6 CASSRDSGNEKLFF TGTGCCAGCAGCAGGGACAGCGGGAATGAAAAACTGTTTTTT
TRBJ1-2 NA NA TRBV5-1 CASSLAFNYGYTF TGCGCCAGCAGCTTGGCCTTTAACTATGGCTACACCTTC
TRBJ1-2 NA NA TRBV7-3 CASSLGRGTPYGYTF TGTGCCAGCAGCTTAGGGAGGGGGACACCCTATGGCTACACCTTC
TRBJ2-7 NA NA TRBV2 CASNRVSYEQYF TGTGCCAGCAATCGGGTTTCCTACGAGCAGTACTTC